The 6 T cell receptor beta chains below were found in one sample sequenced in a study of technical replicates of blood from several donors. Sequencing was performed with immunoSEQ multiplex PCR; in TCRdb, only in-frame clones are kept and a portion is missing. The sample has under 100,000 clones, 85% to 95% seen once. The sample taken for sequencing was T cells isolated from PBMCs. Receptors originate from a human donor in good health.

The chain has TRBV29-1 and TRBJ1-2, with D perhaps TRBD1 (6 bases). V was clipped by 6 bases and J by 4 bases, with 15 bases between them. CDR3 size: 13 residues. CDR1 SQVTM and CDR2 ANQGSEA come from the germline V gene. The CDR3 DNA reads as TGCAGCGTAGCCGAGGACAGTAGCTATGGCTACACCTTC. Encoded protein: CSVAEDSSYGYTF.

V usage is TRBV27 and J usage is TRBJ1-5, with TRBD1 matching 8 bases. V was clipped by 10 bases and J by 11 bases; unmatched bases: 13. This CDR3 is 13 amino acids long. The germline CDR1 and CDR2 sequences are MNHEY and SMNVEV (reference sequence). CDR3 DNA: TGTGCCACCAGCGACAGGGGTGGTTTGTCCCAGCATTTT. Amino acid sequence: CATSDRGGLSQHF.

The chain employs TRBV5-1 and TRBJ2-5, with 7 nucleotides matching TRBD1. J gave up 1 base and V 4 bases, and 13 bases lay outside the gene matches. Per the germline V gene, CDR1 is SGHRS and CDR2 is YFSETQ. The CDR3 sequence is 17 residues long. The DNA for the CDR3 is TGCGCCAGCAGCCCGGGGATGACAGGGAGCTTCCAAGAGACCCAGTACTTC. Protein sequence: CASSPGMTGSFQETQYF.

The chain has TRBV4-1 and TRBJ1-1; 10 bases match TRBD1. The CDR3 length is 17 residues. Germline assignment: CDR1 MGHRA and CDR2 YSYEKL. V gave up 1 base and J gave up 3 bases; unmatched junction bases: 8. This CDR3 reads CASSQVRQGAGDTEAFF. CDR3 sequence (DNA): TGCGCCAGCAGCCAAGTAAGACAGGGGGCGGGGGACACTGAAGCTTTCTTT.

The chain links TRBV5-5 to TRBJ1-3; 7 positions match TRBD1. J lost 3 bases, V lost 1 base, and 1 base had no gene match. The germline V gene has CDR1 SGHKS and CDR2 YYEKEE (reference sequence). CDR3 length: 14 amino acids. CDR3: CASSLTGDGNTIYF. As DNA, the CDR3 is TGTGCCAGCAGCTTGACAGGGGATGGAAACACCATATATTTT.

This chain joins TRBV27 and TRBJ1-6; TRBD1 might be the D (6 bases). Germline CDR1 is MNHEY and CDR2 is SMNVEV (reference sequence). V was cut by 8 bases and J by 10 bases, with 18 bases left in between. CDR3 length: 14 residues. Here the CDR3 reads CASRTGGGRSPLHF. The CDR3 nucleotides are TGTGCCAGCCGGACGGGGGGCGGTAGATCACCCCTCCACTTT.